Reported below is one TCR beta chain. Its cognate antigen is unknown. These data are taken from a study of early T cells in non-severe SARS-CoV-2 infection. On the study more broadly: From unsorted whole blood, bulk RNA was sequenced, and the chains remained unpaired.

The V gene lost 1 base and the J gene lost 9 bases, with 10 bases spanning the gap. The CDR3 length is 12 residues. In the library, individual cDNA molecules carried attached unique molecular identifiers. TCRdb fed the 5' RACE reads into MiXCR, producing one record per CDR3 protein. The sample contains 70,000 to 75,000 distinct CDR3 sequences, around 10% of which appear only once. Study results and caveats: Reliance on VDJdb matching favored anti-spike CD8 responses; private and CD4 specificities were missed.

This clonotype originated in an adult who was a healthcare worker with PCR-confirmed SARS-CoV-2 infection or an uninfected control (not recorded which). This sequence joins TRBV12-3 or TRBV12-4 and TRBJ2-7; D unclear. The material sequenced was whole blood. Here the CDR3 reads CASSLGTTAQYF. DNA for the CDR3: TGTGCCAGCAGTTTAGGGACCACTGCGCAGTACTTC.